This T cell receptor (beta chain) came from a study of blood T cell repertoires in COVID-19. This table comes from immunoSEQ multiplex PCR, and its TCRdb copy is limited to in-frame clones, with some not included. The table has 150,000 to 250,000 clones, roughly 87% seen once. Residents of about two dozen US areas, aged roughly 18 to 90 years, made up the participants. Deletions cut 5 bases from V and 0 bases from J, with 12 bases between. This CDR3 spans 14 amino acids. Germline values: CDR1 GTSNPN, CDR2 SVGIG (reference sequence). Material for sequencing was PBMCs or T cells enriched from blood (not recorded which). The chain employs TRBV30 and TRBJ2-3, with a weak D call TRBD1 (6 bases). The sequence came from a woman aged 25 to 39 who had recovered from COVID-19. The CDR3 spells CAWSWTASTDTQYF. The CDR3 region has the DNA TGTGCCTGGTCCTGGACAGCTAGCACAGATACGCAGTATTTT.